This is a list of T cell receptor beta chains from one sample in a study of blood T cell repertoires in COVID-19. Assay used: immunoSEQ multiplex PCR; TCRdb lists only in-frame clones, some missing. The table includes over 100,000 clones, roughly 82% detected once. Sequencing was carried out using peripheral blood. Receptors originate from a man in his fifties or sixties with acute or convalescent COVID-19. Each CDR3 is given without its conserved first and last residue. Fields, in order: V gene, J gene, CDR3 protein.

>TRBV7-9|TRBJ1-2
ASSPARGNYGYT
>TRBV4-2|TRBJ1-6
ASSRATGYDNSPLH
>TRBV7-9|TRBJ1-5
ASSLGGGDQPQH
>TRBV12-3/TRBV12-4|TRBJ1-2
ASRDTGHGYT
>TRBV6-2/TRBV6-3|TRBJ2-7
ASSYLPRLAGTKYEQY
>TRBV29-1|TRBJ1-1
SVDGGRGYTEAF
>TRBV6-5|TRBJ1-4
ASSYSGYEKLF
>TRBV19|TRBJ2-1
ASSPRDRPYNEQF
>TRBV3-1/TRBV3-2|TRBJ1-4
ASSPAVWDSNEKLF
>TRBV5-4|TRBJ2-7
ASSLKREGRYEQY
>TRBV19|TRBJ1-1
ASSIKTGAIEAF
>TRBV16|TRBJ1-2
ASSQDTLLNYGYT
>TRBV19|TRBJ1-1
ASSMTGRAEAF
>TRBV7-2|TRBJ2-3
ASSSTGVDTQY
>TRBV10-3|TRBJ1-3
AISEIGTGAGNTIY
>TRBV11-3|TRBJ2-4
ASSRSRRTDIQY
>TRBV2|TRBJ2-2
ASSGGGISPGELF
>TRBV2|TRBJ2-5
ASSVGGRETQY
>TRBV11-3|TRBJ2-5
ASSAGLAGVRQETQY
>TRBV11-3|TRBJ2-1
ASSQTGNNEQF
>TRBV7-8|TRBJ1-6
ASSHRTGVNSPLH
>TRBV5-5|TRBJ2-1
ASSLASGTSDSYNEQF
>TRBV11-2|TRBJ1-5
ASSLAAGGNQPQH
>TRBV28|TRBJ1-1
ASSLRGTNTEAF
>TRBV10-3|TRBJ2-3
AISELRTQY
>TRBV19|TRBJ1-1
ASRIGGRHTEAF
>TRBV5-1|TRBJ2-1
ASSPAFEQF
>TRBV6-5|TRBJ1-5
ASRGTGDNQPQH
>TRBV28|TRBJ2-7
ASSPLKGTVISYEQY
>TRBV9|TRBJ2-1
ASSPRTSGAYNEQF
>TRBV11-2|TRBJ2-3
ASSFGGSADTQY
>TRBV19|TRBJ2-1
ASSPTSGEYSYNEQF
>TRBV15|TRBJ1-1
ATSRDYAGTTEAF
>TRBV5-1|TRBJ2-2
ASCAAAGKSGELF
>TRBV7-2|TRBJ2-2
ASSPGGFNTGELF
>TRBV6-4|TRBJ1-2
ARTGGDGYT
>TRBV11-2|TRBJ1-2
ASSTDRMVYGYT
>TRBV7-8|TRBJ1-1
ASSLEGWTEAF
>TRBV3-1/TRBV3-2|TRBJ2-1
ASSPWGQGSYNEQF
>TRBV3-1/TRBV3-2|TRBJ1-2
ASSQDKGVSGYT
>TRBV18|TRBJ2-5
ASSPTGVQETQY
>TRBV4-3|TRBJ1-2
ASSQDPAGGKIGYT
>TRBV7-7|TRBJ2-1
ASSLLGLAGRGEQF
>TRBV5-8|TRBJ1-2
ASSRTGTIPGYGYT
>TRBV19|TRBJ1-4
ASRDRAGSNEKLF
>TRBV15|TRBJ1-5
ATSRGQGNAQPQH
>TRBV10-3|TRBJ2-7
AISHGTGGIGREQY
>TRBV5-8|TRBJ2-1
ASSLGLAGGKDEQF
>TRBV3-1/TRBV3-2|TRBJ1-3
ASSQAGGSGNTIY